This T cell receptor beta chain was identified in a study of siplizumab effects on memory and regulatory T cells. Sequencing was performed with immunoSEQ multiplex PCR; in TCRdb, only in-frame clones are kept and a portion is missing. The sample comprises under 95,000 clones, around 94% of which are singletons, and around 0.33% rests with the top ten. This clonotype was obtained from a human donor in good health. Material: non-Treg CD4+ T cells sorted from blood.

The DNA of the CDR3 is TGCGCCAGCAGCCAAGATAGGGACAGGGGACGGTGGAGCAATCAGCCCCAGCATTTT. Residues: CASSQDRDRGRWSNQPQHF. This rearrangement joins TRBV4-1 to TRBJ1-5; 10 bases fit TRBD1. Germline-derived CDR1 and CDR2 are MGHRA and YSYEKL. V shed 0 bases and J 1 base; nucleotides not matched to a gene: 9. This CDR3 is 19 amino acids long.